Each of the 18 T cell receptor beta chains below was sequenced from the same sample in a study of cytomegalovirus exposure and HLA in healthy donors. The PCR contained 60 Vbeta and 13 Jbeta primers. The method was immunoSEQ multiplex PCR; TCRdb's version includes in-frame clones alone and lacks a portion of them. This sample carries around 150,000 clones, 80% to 90% of them seen once, and the ten largest clones take 3.5% to 5.5%. The sequenced sample was PBMCs. These receptors were obtained from a middle-aged woman in good health and CMV-seropositive.

The V and J genes are TRBV5-4 and TRBJ1-1, with TRBD1 as a possible D gene (6 bases). V was clipped by 1 base and J by 1 base, with 8 bases between them. The V gene's germline CDR1 is SGHNT and CDR2 YYREEE (reference sequence). The CDR3 consists of 14 residues. The CDR3 is CASSLRGANTEAFF. In DNA form, the CDR3 reads TGTGCCAGCAGCTTGCGGGGGGCGAACACTGAAGCTTTCTTT. Complete variable domain (other parts from reference TRBV5-4 and TRBJ1-1): ETGVTQSPTHLIKTRGQQVTLRCSSQSGHNTVSWYQQALGQGPQFIFQYYREEENGRGNFPPRFSGLQFPNYSSELNVNALELDDSALYLCASSLRGANTEAFFGQGTRLTVV.

In this sample, this clone turned up a few times. The J gene is TRBJ2-3, the V gene TRBV7-2; D may be TRBD2 (7 bases). This CDR3 has 15 amino acids. Germline V gives CDR1 SGHTA, CDR2 FQGNSA. Trimming shortened V by 6 bases and J by 2 bases, and 15 bases separated the two germline ends. The CDR3 DNA sequence: TGTGCCAGCAGTAAAGGCGGGGGCTACACAGATACGCAGTATTTT. Protein product: CASSKGGGYTDTQYF.

The chain couples TRBV7-8 to TRBJ1-4, with D maybe TRBD1 (5 bases). Germline V lookup: CDR1 SGHVS, CDR2 FQNEAQ. V lost 1 base to trimming and J lost 5 bases, with 11 bases between them. The length of the CDR3 is 15 residues. CDR3 sequence (DNA): TGTGCCAGCAGCTTAGAGGGGCAGGAGAATGAAAAACTGTTTTTT. Translating gives CASSLEGQENEKLFF.

The rearrangement uses TRBV5-5 and TRBJ2-1; 7 bases align to TRBD1. The CDR3 runs to 18 residues. Germline V gene sequence: CDR1 SGHKS, CDR2 YYEKEE (reference sequence). Germline trimming cut 3 bases from V and 2 bases from J; bases unmatched to any gene: 14. The CDR3 DNA sequence: TGTGCCAGCAGCTCCCTACTAATAGACAGGGTAACCTACAATGAGCAGTTCTTC. Its translation: CASSSLLIDRVTYNEQFF. Supplemented by reference TRBV5-5 and TRBJ2-1, the full variable domain reads DAGVTQSPTHLIKTRGQQVTLRCSPISGHKSVSWYQQVLGQGPQFIFQYYEKEERGRGNFPDRFSARQFPNYSSELNVNALLLGDSALYLCASSSLLIDRVTYNEQFFGPGTRLTVL.

V is TRBV5-1 and J is TRBJ2-7, with D perhaps TRBD1 (6 bases). Germline V gives CDR1 SGHRS, CDR2 YFSETQ. V lost 4 bases, J lost 1 base, and 12 bases lay in between. The CDR3 has 14 amino acids. The CDR3 DNA follows: TGCGCCAGCAGCGTTAACACAGGGTCCTACGAGCAGTACTTC. This sequence encodes CASSVNTGSYEQYF.

The sample holds a few counts of this clone. The chain uses TRBV27 and TRBJ2-7; 8 nucleotides align to TRBD1. The CDR3 contains 14 residues. V shed 3 bases and J 4 bases; nucleotides not matched to a gene: 5. Looked up from germline, CDR1 is MNHEY and CDR2 is SMNVEV (reference sequence). The CDR3 sequence: CASSFTGGNYEQYF. The CDR3 DNA reads TGTGCCAGCAGTTTCACAGGGGGAAATTACGAGCAGTACTTC.

CDR3 bases: TGTGCCAGCAGCTCAGAGGTAGCGGGACGACCCACAGATACGCAGTATTTT. Its protein product is CASSSEVAGRPTDTQYF. The rearrangement links TRBV7-7 to TRBJ2-3, with 8 bases identical to TRBD2. The CDR3 loop spans 17 amino acids. With V trimmed by 4 bases and J by 2 bases, 11 bases remained unmatched. The germline V gene encodes CDR1 SSHAT and CDR2 FNYEAQ (reference sequence).

As concerns this clone: Other nucleotide sequences in the sample specify the same CDR3. The chain couples TRBV28 to TRBJ2-5; 12 bases agree with TRBD2. The CDR3 is made up of 14 amino acids. Germline CDR1 and CDR2: MDHEN and SYDVKM. The ends lost 6 bases at V and 2 bases at J; junction bases unmatched: 1. The CDR3 nucleotides are TGTGCCAGCAGCCTAGCGGGGGGGCAAGAGACCCAGTACTTC. This codes for CASSLAGGQETQYF. Supplemented by reference TRBV28 and TRBJ2-5, the full variable domain reads DVKVTQSSRYLVKRTGEKVFLECVQDMDHENMFWYRQDPGLGLRLIYFSYDVKMKEKGDIPEGYSVSREKKERFSLILESASTNQTSMYLCASSLAGGQETQYFGPGTRLLVL.

V is TRBV19 and J is TRBJ1-2, with 12 bases identical to TRBD1. Trimming cost V 9 bases and J 7 bases; bases outside gene matches: 3. Per germline, CDR1 LNHDA and CDR2 SQIVND (reference sequence). The CDR3 spans 12 residues. CDR3 amino acids: CASGTGGLGYTF. Here the CDR3 DNA reads TGTGCCAGCGGGACAGGGGGCCTTGGCTACACCTTC.

In DNA form, the CDR3 reads TGTGCCATCAGGGACAGCTCCTATAATTCACCCCTCCACTTT. Its protein product is CAIRDSSYNSPLHF. V is TRBV28 and J is TRBJ1-6; TRBD1 agrees at 7 bases. Germline trimming cut 10 bases from V and 0 bases from J; bases unmatched to any gene: 3. Germline-derived CDR1 and CDR2 are MDHEN and SYDVKM. This CDR3 has 14 amino acids.

The rearrangement links TRBV5-1 to TRBJ2-2; D is ambiguous. From germline, CDR1 is SGHRS and CDR2 YFSETQ. V lost 8 bases, J lost 2 bases, and 4 bases lay in between. The CDR3 consists of 11 residues. The CDR3 loop reads CASSNTGELFF. The CDR3 bases are TGCGCCAGTAGTAACACCGGGGAGCTGTTTTTT.

The J gene is TRBJ2-2, the V gene TRBV19, with D perhaps TRBD1 (6 bases). Deletions cut 9 bases from V and 0 bases from J, with 8 bases between. The CDR3 is 13 residues long. Germline V CDR1 and CDR2: LNHDA, SQIVND (reference sequence). In DNA, the CDR3 is TGTGCCAGCGGGACATCGAACACCGGGGAGCTGTTTTTT. It codes for CASGTSNTGELFF.

This clone was detected once. The chain links TRBV14 to TRBJ2-6, with 8 positions matching TRBD2. CDR1 is SGHDN and CDR2 is FVKESK in the germline V gene. With V trimmed by 4 bases and J by 0 bases, 11 bases remained unmatched. The CDR3 has 19 residues. CDR3 in DNA: TGTGCCAGCAGCCGAGGCGGGGGGCTCCTAAGCTCTGGGGCCAACGTCCTGACTTTC. Its translation is CASSRGGGLLSSGANVLTF. Drawing the rest from reference TRBV14 and TRBJ2-6, the complete variable domain is EAGVTQFPSHSVIEKGQTVTLRCDPISGHDNLYWYRRVMGKEIKFLLHFVKESKQDESGMPNNRFLAERTGGTYSTLKVQPAELEDSGVYFCASSRGGGLLSSGANVLTFGAGSRLTVL.

The V gene is TRBV5-1, the J gene TRBJ2-5; TRBD1 matches 9 bases. Germline V lookup: CDR1 SGHRS, CDR2 YFSETQ. Trimming took 0 bases from V and 5 from J; bases not matched to a gene: 5. This CDR3 has 15 residues. The CDR3 coding sequence is TGCGCCAGCAGCTTGGGGGGACAGGGACGCGAGACCCAGTACTTC. Protein product: CASSLGGQGRETQYF.

The rearrangement links TRBV12-2 to TRBJ2-1; the tabulated D call, TRBD2, remains unverified against the DNA. TRBV12-2 is tagged as a pseudogene. The CDR3 is 18 amino acids. Written as DNA, the CDR3 is TGTGCAAGTCTACATTTATGCTCCCCTAGCGGGAGTTTCAATGAGCAGTTCTTC. It codes for CASLHLCSPSGSFNEQFF.

J is TRBJ1-2 and V is TRBV5-8, with a weak D call TRBD1 (6 bases). The germline V and J ends were trimmed by 5 bases and 3 bases, with 17 bases remaining between them. The germline CDR1 and CDR2 sequences are SGHTS and YDEGEE. The CDR3 contains 15 residues. CDR3 sequence reads: CASSWGPRVDYGYTF. In DNA form, the CDR3 reads TGTGCCAGCAGTTGGGGGCCAAGGGTGGACTATGGCTACACCTTC.

The chain has TRBV10-3 and TRBJ2-2; unclear D gene. Germline CDR1 ENHRY, CDR2 SYGVKD. Trimming shortened V by 6 bases and J by 4 bases, and 9 bases separated the two germline ends. This CDR3 comprises 13 residues. The CDR3, as DNA: TGTGCCATCAGCGGTTACAGCACCGGGGAGCTGTTTTTT. It is translated as CAISGYSTGELFF.

This clone occurred once. This sequence joins TRBV10-3 and TRBJ1-4; D call uncertain. Germline lookup yields CDR1 ENHRY and CDR2 SYGVKD. The CDR3 consists of 14 residues. Trimming shortened V by 0 bases and J by 6 bases, and 8 bases separated the two germline ends. The CDR3 loop reads CAISESSPYEKLFF. As DNA, the CDR3 is TGTGCCATCAGTGAGTCGTCTCCGTATGAAAAACTGTTTTTT.